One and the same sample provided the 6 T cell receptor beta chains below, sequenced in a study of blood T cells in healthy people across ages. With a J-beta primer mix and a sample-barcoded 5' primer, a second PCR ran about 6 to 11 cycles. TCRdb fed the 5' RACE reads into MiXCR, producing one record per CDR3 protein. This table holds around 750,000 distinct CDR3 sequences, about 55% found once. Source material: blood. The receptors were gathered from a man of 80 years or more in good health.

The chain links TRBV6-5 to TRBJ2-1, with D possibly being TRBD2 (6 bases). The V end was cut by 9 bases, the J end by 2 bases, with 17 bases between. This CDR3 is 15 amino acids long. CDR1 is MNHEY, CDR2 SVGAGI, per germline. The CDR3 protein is CASRAWRDPYNEQFF. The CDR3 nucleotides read TGTGCCAGTAGGGCGTGGCGGGACCCCTACAATGAGCAGTTCTTC.

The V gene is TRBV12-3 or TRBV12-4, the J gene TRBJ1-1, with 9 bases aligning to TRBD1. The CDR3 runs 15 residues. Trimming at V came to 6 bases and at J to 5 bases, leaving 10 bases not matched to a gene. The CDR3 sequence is CASSKTGGNGTEAFF. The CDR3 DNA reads TGTGCCAGCAGCAAGACAGGGGGGAATGGAACTGAAGCTTTCTTT.

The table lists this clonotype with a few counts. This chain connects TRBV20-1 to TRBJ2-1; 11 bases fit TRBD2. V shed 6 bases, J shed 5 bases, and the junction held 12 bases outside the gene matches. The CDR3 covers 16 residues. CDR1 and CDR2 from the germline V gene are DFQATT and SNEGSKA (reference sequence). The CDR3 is CSAGIAGGGVNNEQFF. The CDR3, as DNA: TGCAGTGCGGGAATAGCGGGAGGGGGCGTAAACAATGAGCAGTTCTTC.

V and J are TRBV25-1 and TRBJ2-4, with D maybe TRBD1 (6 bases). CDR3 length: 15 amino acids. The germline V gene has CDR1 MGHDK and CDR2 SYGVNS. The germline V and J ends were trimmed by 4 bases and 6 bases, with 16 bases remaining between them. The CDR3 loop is CASSGSRGNGNIQYF. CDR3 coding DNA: TGTGCCAGCAGTGGTTCCAGGGGTAATGGAAACATTCAGTACTTC.

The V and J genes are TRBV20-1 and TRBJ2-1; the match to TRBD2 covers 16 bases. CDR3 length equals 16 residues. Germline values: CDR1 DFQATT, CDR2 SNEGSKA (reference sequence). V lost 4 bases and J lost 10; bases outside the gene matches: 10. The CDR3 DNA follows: TGCAGTGCTACGGGGACTAGCGGGAGGGCCCGTGGCGAGCAGTTCTTC. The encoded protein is CSATGTSGRARGEQFF.

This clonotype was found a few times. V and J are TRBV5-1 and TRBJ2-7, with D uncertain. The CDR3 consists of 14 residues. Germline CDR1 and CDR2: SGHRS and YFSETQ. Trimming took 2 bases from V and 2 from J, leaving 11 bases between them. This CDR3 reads CASSLRRPPYEQYF. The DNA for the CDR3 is TGCGCCAGCAGCTTAAGGCGGCCACCCTACGAGCAGTACTTC.